This T cell receptor beta chain comes out of a study of tumor-infiltrating lymphocytes in primary liver carcinoma. At the level of the study: Tumor stage was T1-T3 N0M0, and tumor size was roughly 4 to 11 cm across. Study results and caveats: In tumor-adjacent and tumor-blood pairs, overlap was lower than in tumor region pairs.

From about 490 ng of total RNA, TCR beta-specific cDNA was reverse-transcribed using a constant-region primer. TCR beta libraries came from three nested multiplex PCR rounds using slightly modified ARM-PCR. In the first two PCR rounds, TRBV1-TRBV30 forward primers were paired with a C-beta reverse primer, and each round lasted roughly 9 cycles. TCRdb reprocessed the multiplex PCR reads with MiXCR, giving one entry per CDR3 protein. This repertoire shows 190,000 or so distinct CDR3 sequences, 65% found once; its top ten account for 7% to 8.5%. The blood RNA (from unsorted whole blood) was obtained, and germline DNA was also extracted. Chronic HBV infection was present in the patients, who were treatment-naive. Points on this clonotype: Its antigen is as yet unknown. Sequence at one end of the junction differs from germline and may be a read error.

The CDR3 contains 14 residues. Germline V CDR1 and CDR2: DFQATT, SNEGSKA (reference sequence). This chain joins TRBV20-1 and TRBJ2-1, with a tentative D call TRBD2 (6 bases). Sequenced input: peripheral blood. The sequence was collected from a woman aged 55-75 years with primary liver carcinoma and hepatitis B virus infection. The CDR3 loop is CNAREGLYYDEQFF. The CDR3 DNA reads TGCAATGCTAGAGAGGGACTGTACTACGATGAGCAATTCTTC.